This T cell receptor (beta chain) derives from a study of blood T cell repertoires in COVID-19. This CDR3 spans 15 amino acids. With 5 bases clipped from V and 4 bases from J, the junction kept 10 bases outside the gene matches. Germline V gene lookup returns CDR1 KGHSH and CDR2 LQKENI. Assay: immunoSEQ multiplex PCR; the TCRdb copy retains only in-frame clones and omits some. Altogether tens of thousands of clones are present, around 80% being singletons, with the ten largest covering 6.5% to 8%. The origin of this receptor is a human donor in a cohort sampled during active COVID-19. Sequenced: peripheral blood. The chain employs TRBV18 and TRBJ2-5; TRBD1 aligns across 7 bases. CDR3 DNA: TGTGCCAGCTCAACAGAACAGGGGAGAGGAGAGACCCAGTACTTC. The encoded protein is CASSTEQGRGETQYF.